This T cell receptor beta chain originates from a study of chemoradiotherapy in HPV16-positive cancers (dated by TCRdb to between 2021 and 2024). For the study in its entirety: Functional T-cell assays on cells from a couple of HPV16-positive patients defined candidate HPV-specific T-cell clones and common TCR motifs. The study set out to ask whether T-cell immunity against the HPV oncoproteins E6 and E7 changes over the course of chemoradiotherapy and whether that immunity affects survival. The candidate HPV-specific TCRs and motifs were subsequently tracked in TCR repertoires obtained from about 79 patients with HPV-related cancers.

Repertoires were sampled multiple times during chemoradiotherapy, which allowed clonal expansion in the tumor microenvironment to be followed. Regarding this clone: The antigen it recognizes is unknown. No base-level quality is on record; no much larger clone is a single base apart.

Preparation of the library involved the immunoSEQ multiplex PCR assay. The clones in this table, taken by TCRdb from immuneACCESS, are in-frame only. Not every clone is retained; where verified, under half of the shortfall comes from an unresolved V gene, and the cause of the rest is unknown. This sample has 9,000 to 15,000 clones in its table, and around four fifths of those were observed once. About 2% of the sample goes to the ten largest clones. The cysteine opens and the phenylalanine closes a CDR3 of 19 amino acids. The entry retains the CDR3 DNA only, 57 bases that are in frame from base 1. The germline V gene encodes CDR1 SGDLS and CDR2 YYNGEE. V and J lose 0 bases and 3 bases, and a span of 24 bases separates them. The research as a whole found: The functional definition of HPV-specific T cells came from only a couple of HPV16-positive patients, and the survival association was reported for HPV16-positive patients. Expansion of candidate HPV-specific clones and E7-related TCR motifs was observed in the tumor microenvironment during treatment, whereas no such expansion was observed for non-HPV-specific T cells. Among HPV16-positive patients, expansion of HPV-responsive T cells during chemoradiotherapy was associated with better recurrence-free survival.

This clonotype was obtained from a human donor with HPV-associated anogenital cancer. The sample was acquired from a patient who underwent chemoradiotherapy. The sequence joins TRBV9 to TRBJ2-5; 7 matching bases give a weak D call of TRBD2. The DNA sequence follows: TGTGCCAGCAGCGTAGCCCCCGGGGCCGCTAGGGGGGGAGAAGAGACCCAGTACTTC. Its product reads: CASSVAPGAARGGEETQYF.